This record concerns one T cell receptor beta chain sequence. Antigen specificity is unknown. The entry originates in a study of T-cell memory formation after mild COVID-19. Overall study context: The TCR clusters were mostly specific to one donor. Findings and limits, study-wide: Balance between CD4 and CD8 was seen in clones contracting day 15 to 85, and a CD4+ lean was seen in later expanders. CD4+ contracting clones lay mainly in CM and EM, CD8+ ones in EMRA.

Barcoded TCR alpha and TCR beta cDNA libraries with UMIs came from 5'RACE using constant-segment primers. TCRdb reanalysed the 5' RACE reads using MiXCR and keeps one entry per CDR3 protein. This repertoire shows just over 50,000 distinct CDR3 sequences, approximately 9% found once; its top ten account for about 11%. The receptor was derived from an adult woman who had mild COVID-19 (a few samples of this study predate the infection). Cell type and time point are not known. Sequencing was done on a sample of PBMCs or a T cell subset sorted from them (not recorded which).

The CDR3 DNA follows: TGTGCCAGCAGCGAGTCTAGCGGGAGGGCCTCCAAACAGTTCTTC. Translation gives CASSESSGRASKQFF. The chain has TRBV9 and TRBJ2-1; 12 bases fit TRBD2. From germline, CDR1 is SGDLS and CDR2 YYNGEE. Germline trimming cut 3 bases from V and 13 bases from J; bases unmatched to any gene: 11. The CDR3 is 15 amino acids. The full variable domain, with the rest looked up from reference TRBV9 and TRBJ2-1, is DSGVTQTPKHLITATGQRVTLRCSPRSGDLSVYWYQQSLDQGLQFLIQYYNGEERAKGNILERFSAQQFPDLHSELNLSSLELGDSALYFCASSESSGRASKQFFGPGTRLTVL.